This entry lists 27 T cell receptor beta chains sequenced from one sample in a study of blood T cell repertoires in COVID-19. Measured with immunoSEQ multiplex PCR; TCRdb has only the in-frame clones, and not every one. The data show tens of thousands of clones, with 88% seen just once and about 7.6% held by the top ten. The sequenced sample was peripheral blood. The source of these receptors is a woman in her seventies with acute or convalescent COVID-19.

This clone was observed a handful of times. V is TRBV6-5 and J is TRBJ1-3; D is unclear. Germline loops: CDR1 MNHEY, CDR2 SVGAGI. The CDR3 runs to 15 residues. V was clipped by 6 bases and J by 0 bases, with 12 bases between them. The CDR3 here is CASSLLGPSGNTIYF. CDR3 sequence (DNA): TGTGCCAGCAGCCTCCTTGGGCCCTCTGGAAACACCATATATTTT.

The V call is TRBV5-5, the J call TRBJ2-7, with no clear D. Germline V gives CDR1 SGHKS, CDR2 YYEKEE (reference sequence). This CDR3 region has 15 residues. V was trimmed by 0 bases and J by 5 bases, leaving 15 bases between them. CDR3 in amino acids: CASSLAVLQSHEQYF. The CDR3 DNA follows: TGTGCCAGCAGCTTGGCCGTGTTACAGTCCCACGAGCAGTACTTC.

This clone was observed a handful of times. This sequence joins TRBV18 and TRBJ1-1; 9 bases map to TRBD1. The CDR3 has 15 amino acids. Germline V gene data show CDR1 as KGHSH and CDR2 as LQKENI. V was pared by 2 bases and J by 1 base, with 2 bases of the junction left unmatched. As DNA, the CDR3 is TGTGCCAGCTCACCAACAGGGGGCGGGAACACTGAAGCTTTCTTT. Its translation: CASSPTGGGNTEAFF.

V usage is TRBV19 and J usage is TRBJ2-1, with a weak D call TRBD2 (6 bases). The CDR3 runs to 14 residues. V was shortened by 11 bases and J by 4 bases, with 18 bases between the two germline ends. In germline, CDR1 is LNHDA, CDR2 SQIVND (reference sequence). For the CDR3, the DNA is TGTGCCTGCGGGGCAGGGAGGTATTACAATGAGCAGTTCTTC. This translates into CACGAGRYYNEQFF.

V and J are TRBV3-1 (or the pseudogene TRBV3-2) and TRBJ1-2; D not certain. The CDR3 is 16 residues long. V lost 1 base to trimming and J lost 2 bases, with 14 bases between them. Germline CDR1 and CDR2: LGHDT and YNNKEL (reference sequence). DNA for the CDR3: TGTGCCAGCAGCCAAGGAGGGCGGCATGCCAACTATGGCTACACCTTC. As protein: CASSQGGRHANYGYTF.

The rearrangement joins TRBV9 to TRBJ1-1; weak D call: TRBD1 (5 bases). V dropped 2 bases and J dropped 0 bases, with 14 bases sitting between them. Germline assignment: CDR1 SGDLS and CDR2 YYNGEE. The CDR3 loop spans 16 amino acids. CDR3 loop: CASSVRPTDMNTEAFF. Written as DNA, the CDR3 is TGTGCCAGCAGCGTGAGACCGACAGACATGAACACTGAAGCTTTCTTT.

V gene TRBV28 combines with J gene TRBJ2-7; TRBD1 matches at 8 bases. Germline CDR1 and CDR2: MDHEN and SYDVKM. V shed 10 bases and J 0 bases; nucleotides not matched to a gene: 11. The CDR3 length is 15 residues. CDR3 in DNA: TGTGCCATCACGGGTGGGACAGGCAGCTCCTACGAGCAGTACTTC. Translation gives CAITGGTGSSYEQYF.

This chain joins TRBV6-5 and TRBJ1-2, with D maybe TRBD1 (5 bases). V was clipped by 6 bases and J by 6 bases, with 14 bases between them. Germline assignment: CDR1 MNHEY and CDR2 SVGAGI. CDR3 size: 13 residues. DNA for the CDR3: TGTGCCAGCAGGTTATTTTCGGGGGATGGCTACACCTTC. This encodes CASRLFSGDGYTF.

The chain has TRBV7-3 and TRBJ1-6, with D perhaps TRBD1 (5 bases). Germline-derived CDR1 and CDR2 are SGHTA and FQGTGA. The CDR3 extends over 15 amino acids. With 4 bases removed from V and 7 bases from J, the gap between germline ends came to 14 bases. CDR3 in DNA: TGTGCCAGCAGCTCTTCGGGACTGCTCAATTCACCCCTCCACTTT. Protein product: CASSSSGLLNSPLHF.

This chain joins TRBV11-2 and TRBJ1-2; 10 bases agree with TRBD1. This CDR3 contains 16 residues. V lost 4 bases, J lost 5 bases, and 10 bases stayed unmatched. Germline CDR1 reads SGHAT; CDR2 reads FQNNGV. The CDR3 sequence is CASSSAGQGLSYGYTF. CDR3 nucleotide sequence: TGTGCCAGCAGCTCAGCGGGACAGGGGCTCTCATATGGCTACACCTTC. Filled out from reference TRBV11-2 and TRBJ1-2, the complete variable domain reads EAGVAQSPRYKIIEKRQSVAFWCNPISGHATLYWYQQILGQGPKLLIQFQNNGVVDDSQLPKDRFSAERLKGVDSTLKIQPAKLEDSAVYLCASSSAGQGLSYGYTFGSGTRLTVV.

V usage is TRBV7-3 and J usage is TRBJ2-2, with D unclear. The CDR3 is made up of 13 amino acids. Trimming cost V 5 bases and J 0 bases, with 4 bases left between them. CDR1 and CDR2 from the germline V gene are SGHTA and FQGTGA. CDR3 loop: CASSHSNTGELFF. As DNA, the CDR3 is TGTGCCAGCAGCCATTCGAACACCGGGGAGCTGTTTTTT.

This clone appeared a single time. The gene calls are TRBV5-5 and TRBJ1-1; 7 nucleotides line up with TRBD1. Losses at the gene ends were 1 base for V and 11 bases for J; bases not matched to a gene: 11. Germline CDR1 is SGHKS and CDR2 is YYEKEE (reference sequence). CDR3 length equals 14 residues. The CDR3 loop reads CASSLNMGQSHAFF. In DNA, the CDR3 is TGTGCCAGCAGCTTGAACATGGGACAGTCGCATGCTTTCTTT.

CDR3 sequence (DNA): TGTGCCAGCAGCTTTAGCCATAATGAGCAGTTCTTC. Residues: CASSFSHNEQFF. This chain uses TRBV7-9 with TRBJ2-1; D unresolved. CDR3 size: 12 residues. V dropped 3 bases and J dropped 7 bases, with 7 bases sitting between them. Per germline, CDR1 SEHNR and CDR2 FQNEAQ (reference sequence).

This chain connects TRBV29-1 to TRBJ1-2; no definite D call. CDR1 and CDR2 from the germline V gene are SQVTM and ANQGSEA. The CDR3 is 11 residues long. Trimming took 4 bases from V and 6 from J, leaving 9 bases between them. The CDR3, as DNA: TGCAGCGTTGTTGGAGGGAATGGCTACACCTTC. Residues: CSVVGGNGYTF.

The V gene is TRBV6-5, the J gene TRBJ2-7; 8 nucleotides agree with TRBD2. V lost 5 bases, J lost 0 bases, and 3 bases stayed unmatched. CDR1 is MNHEY and CDR2 is SVGAGI in the germline V gene. The CDR3 consists of 14 residues. CDR3: CASSQSGGSYEQYF. The CDR3 DNA reads as TGTGCCAGCAGTCAAAGCGGGGGCTCCTACGAGCAGTACTTC.

J is TRBJ2-7 and V is TRBV15, with D hard to call. Trimming stripped 0 bases from V and 4 bases from J, with 7 bases between. In germline, CDR1 is LNHNV, CDR2 YYDKDF (reference sequence). This CDR3 is 13 amino acids long. The CDR3 region is CATSRDQKYEQYF. The CDR3 DNA follows: TGTGCCACCAGCAGAGATCAGAAATACGAGCAGTACTTC.

This chain uses TRBV19 with TRBJ2-1; D perhaps matches TRBD2 (6 bases). The CDR3 length is 13 residues. V was clipped by 7 bases and J by 5 bases, with 12 bases between them. Germline CDR1 is LNHDA and CDR2 is SQIVND (reference sequence). The DNA of the CDR3 is TGTGCCAGTACGATAGCGGCACACAATGAGCAGTTCTTC. It yields the protein CASTIAAHNEQFF.

The chain has TRBV10-3 and TRBJ2-7; 7 nucleotides agree with TRBD1. CDR1 and CDR2 from the germline V gene are ENHRY and SYGVKD. The V and J ends lost 11 bases and 5 bases, in that order; junction bases with no gene match: 9. The CDR3 is 12 amino acids. CDR3 amino acids: CAATGTVNEQYF. CDR3 DNA sequence: TGTGCCGCGACAGGGACCGTTAACGAGCAGTACTTC.

The chain combines TRBV9 with TRBJ1-1; maybe TRBD1 (6 bases). Germline V CDR1 and CDR2: SGDLS, YYNGEE. The V gene lost 2 bases and the J gene lost 6 bases, with 11 bases spanning the gap. The CDR3 totals 13 residues. The CDR3 nucleotides read TGTGCCAGCAGCGTGACAGGTGGTCCTGAAGCTTTCTTT. Protein: CASSVTGGPEAFF.

The chain recombines TRBV10-1 with TRBJ2-2; perhaps TRBD2 as D (5 bases). CDR1 is WNHNN and CDR2 is SYGVQD in the germline V gene (reference sequence). V shed 8 bases and J shed 5 bases, with 18 bases lying between them. The CDR3 consists of 15 residues. CDR3 in amino acids: CASPGGSETTGELFF. CDR3 bases: TGCGCCAGCCCCGGAGGTAGCGAAACGACCGGGGAGCTGTTTTTT.

This clone appeared a few times. V gene TRBV5-5 combines with J gene TRBJ2-5; the match to TRBD2 covers 8 bases. V gave up 0 bases and J gave up 4 bases; unmatched junction bases: 5. This CDR3 has 15 residues. CDR1 is SGHKS and CDR2 is YYEKEE in the germline V gene (reference sequence). CDR3 protein: CASSLGLALGETQYF. The CDR3 bases are TGTGCCAGCAGCTTGGGACTAGCGTTGGGAGAGACCCAGTACTTC.

The chain has TRBV4-1 and TRBJ2-7, with TRBD2 matching 8 bases. Unmatched junction bases numbered 10, after V lost 1 base and J lost 2 bases. The CDR3 loop spans 17 amino acids. Germline V gene data show CDR1 as MGHRA and CDR2 as YSYEKL. DNA of the CDR3: TGCGCCAGCAGCCAAGCGTACGTTGCGGGAGGTCCCTACGAGCAGTACTTC. It is translated as CASSQAYVAGGPYEQYF.

This chain uses TRBV6-5 with TRBJ2-5; 13 nucleotides agree with TRBD2. The CDR3 is 14 amino acids. V trimming: 7 bases; J trimming: 12 bases; junction bases outside the gene matches: 11. Germline CDR1 reads MNHEY; CDR2 reads SVGAGI. CDR3 loop: CASNSGTSGNWEYF. CDR3 nucleotides: TGTGCCAGCAACTCCGGGACTAGCGGGAACTGGGAGTACTTC.

This chain links TRBV19 with TRBJ2-1; a weak D match, TRBD2 (5 bases). This CDR3 has 13 residues. The V gene's germline CDR1 is LNHDA and CDR2 SQIVND (reference sequence). Deletions cut 3 bases from V and 8 bases from J, with 11 bases between. The CDR3 sequence: CASSIGSVDEQFF. The CDR3, as DNA: TGTGCCAGTAGTATCGGTAGCGTCGATGAGCAGTTCTTC. The full variable domain, with the rest looked up from reference TRBV19 and TRBJ2-1, is DGGITQSPKYLFRKEGQNVTLSCEQNLNHDAMYWYRQDPGQGLRLIYYSQIVNDFQKGDIAEGYSVSREKKESFPLTVTSAQKNPTAFYLCASSIGSVDEQFFGPGTRLTVL.

The chain uses TRBV5-4 and TRBJ2-7, with D unclear. Per germline, CDR1 SGHNT and CDR2 YYREEE (reference sequence). Trimming took off 4 bases at V and 3 bases at J, with 14 bases between the two ends. The CDR3 sequence is 14 residues long. The CDR3 loop reads CASSPTRTSYEQYF. The CDR3 DNA is TGTGCCAGCAGCCCGACACGAACCAGCTACGAGCAGTACTTC.

The V call is TRBV24-1, the J call TRBJ2-3; 11 bases map to TRBD1. The CDR3 sequence is 17 residues long. Germline loops: CDR1 KGHDR, CDR2 SFDVKD. J gave up 6 bases and V 1 base, and 8 bases lay outside the gene matches. The CDR3 DNA sequence: TGTGCCACCAGTGATTTTGGGACAGGGGGTTGGTATGATACGCAGTATTTT. Translation: CATSDFGTGGWYDTQYF.

The rearrangement uses TRBV2 and TRBJ2-1, with TRBD2 matching 12 bases. Germline lookup yields CDR1 SNHLY and CDR2 FYNNEI. The length of the CDR3 is 15 residues. V dropped 8 bases and J dropped 4; count of bases not matched to a gene: 6. The CDR3 DNA sequence: TGTGCCAGCCGACAGACTAGCGGGGGATACAATGAGCAGTTCTTC. It specifies CASRQTSGGYNEQFF.